The 11 T cell receptor beta chains given below trace back to one sample, sequenced in a study of CD4 T cells in relation to SARS-CoV-2 and coronaviruses. Repertoires were generated with immunoSEQ multiplex PCR, while TCRdb's copy carries only in-frame clones and drops some. The sample comprises around 15,000 clones, over 65% of which are singletons, and about 9.7% rests with the top ten. CD4+ T cells from unexposed donors were obtained before the COVID-19 pandemic (2011-2018). CD4+ T cells were isolated from the cells after about 11 days of culture. No antigens are known for them. Material for sequencing was CD4+ T cells from PBMCs, cultured in vitro. The receptors were sampled from a human donor in good health.

This clone showed up just a few times. The genes are TRBV6-1 and TRBJ2-7; D possibly corresponds to TRBD1 (5 bases). Between the trimmed V and J ends, which lost 3 bases and 4 bases, there was a span of 16 bases. CDR3 length equals 15 residues. Germline loops: CDR1 MNHNS, CDR2 SASEGT. The CDR3 nucleotides are TGTGCCAGCAGTGACCGTTCACGGACACGATACGAGCAGTACTTC. This encodes CASSDRSRTRYEQYF.

The chain combines TRBV2 with TRBJ1-6, with 8 bases aligning to TRBD1. Germline V gives CDR1 SNHLY, CDR2 FYNNEI. V shed 7 bases and J 7 bases; nucleotides not matched to a gene: 12. The CDR3 has 16 amino acids. DNA of the CDR3: TGTGCCAGCACCACAGAGACAGGGGTTTTGAATTCACCCCTCCACTTT. This codes for CASTTETGVLNSPLHF.

CDR3 sequence: CASSPVGGENTEAFF. The CDR3 nucleotides read TGTGCCAGCTCACCAGTAGGGGGTGAGAACACTGAAGCTTTCTTT. The chain carries TRBV18 and TRBJ1-1; D perhaps matches TRBD1 (6 bases). CDR1 is KGHSH and CDR2 is LQKENI in the germline V gene. The length of the CDR3 is 15 residues. Trimming removed 2 bases from V and 1 base from J, with 11 bases in between.

The rearrangement joins TRBV5-8 to TRBJ2-1, with 10 bases matching TRBD1. CDR1 is SGHTS, CDR2 YDEGEE, per germline. V was pared by 0 bases and J by 6 bases, with 6 bases of the junction left unmatched. This CDR3 region has 16 residues. CDR3 residues: CASSLGDRGGGNEQFF. The CDR3 coding sequence is TGTGCCAGCAGCTTGGGGGACAGGGGTGGAGGCAATGAGCAGTTCTTC.

This sequence joins TRBV18 and TRBJ1-5; perhaps TRBD1 as D (5 bases). The CDR3 spans 16 residues. Germline V gene lookup returns CDR1 KGHSH and CDR2 LQKENI. V lost 0 bases and J lost 2, with 11 bases in between. The CDR3 reads CASSPPQQAGNQPQHF. CDR3 bases: TGTGCCAGCTCACCACCCCAACAGGCTGGCAATCAGCCCCAGCATTTT.

This clone was counted only a few times. The chain uses TRBV27 and TRBJ1-2, with TRBD1 matching 8 bases. In germline, CDR1 is MNHEY, CDR2 SMNVEV (reference sequence). The CDR3 is 16 amino acids. V lost 2 bases, J lost 3 bases, and 8 bases stayed unmatched. CDR3 residues: CASSLTTGAGYYGYTF. The CDR3 DNA follows: TGTGCCAGCAGTTTAACGACAGGGGCCGGTTACTATGGCTACACCTTC.

The chain employs TRBV5-4 and TRBJ1-1; no definite D call. CDR3 length: 14 amino acids. Trimming pared 5 bases from V and 1 base from J, leaving 12 bases between. Germline CDR1 SGHNT, CDR2 YYREEE (reference sequence). The CDR3 protein is CASRLAPENTEAFF. CDR3 in DNA: TGTGCCAGCAGACTTGCCCCGGAGAACACTGAAGCTTTCTTT.

This clone was counted a few times. The chain couples TRBV12-3 or TRBV12-4 to TRBJ1-2; D remains unclear. V lost 3 bases to trimming and J lost 2 bases, with 4 bases between them. The CDR3 length is 12 residues. The CDR3, as DNA: TGTGCCAGCAGTTTGTCCAACTATGGCTACACCTTC. Protein sequence: CASSLSNYGYTF.

This clone was picked up a small number of times. This sequence joins TRBV3-1 (or the pseudogene TRBV3-2) and TRBJ2-1; 14 nucleotides agree with TRBD2. Trimming at V came to 2 bases and at J to 4 bases, leaving 10 bases not matched to a gene. This CDR3 is 19 amino acids long. Per germline, CDR1 LGHDT and CDR2 YNNKEL (reference sequence). The CDR3 here is CASSQTQGLAGELYNEQFF. The CDR3 region has the DNA TGTGCCAGCAGCCAAACGCAGGGACTAGCGGGAGAGCTGTACAATGAGCAGTTCTTC.

This rearrangement joins TRBV6-6 to TRBJ2-5; D is unclear. The CDR3 is 15 residues long. Trimming took off 0 bases at V and 0 bases at J, with 8 bases between the two ends. Germline-derived CDR1 and CDR2 are MNHNY and SVGAGI (reference sequence). CDR3 DNA sequence: TGTGCCAGCAGTTACTCGGTTGAGGACCAAGAGACCCAGTACTTC. Translation: CASSYSVEDQETQYF.

The chain is built from TRBV7-9 and TRBJ2-7; D not certain. Germline CDR1 reads SEHNR; CDR2 reads FQNEAQ (reference sequence). Trimming removed 0 bases from V and 6 bases from J, with 9 bases in between. The CDR3 length is 13 residues. The CDR3 DNA sequence: TGTGCCAGCAGCTTAGCGCTTTTCGCCGAGCAGTACTTC. This encodes CASSLALFAEQYF. The full variable domain, completed using reference TRBV7-9 and TRBJ2-7, is DTGVSQNPRHKITKRGQNVTFRCDPISEHNRLYWYRQTLGQGPEFLTYFQNEAQLEKSRLLSDRFSAERPKGSFSTLEIQRTEQGDSAMYLCASSLALFAEQYFGPGTRLTVT.